This T cell receptor beta chain was sequenced for a study of blood T cell repertoires in COVID-19. About the study: Samples representing acute and convalescent COVID-19 were sourced from the United States, Italy and Spain. PBMCs, B-cell-depleted T cells, or T cells were the source of the cDNA or gDNA that made up the material.

In the source study's methods: Reference gene primer amplification yielded estimated nucleated cell counts. TCRdb keeps only in-frame clones here, not all; method: immunoSEQ multiplex PCR. That table supplies the V and J calls and clone size; D and trimming were determined from the DNA. The table lists about 46,000 clones, 70% to 90% of them singletons. The J segment lost 7 bases and the V segment lost 3 bases, leaving 6 bases of the junction unmatched. The CDR3 length is 17 residues. From germline, CDR1 is KGHSH and CDR2 LQKENI. Sequenced: peripheral blood. This chain links TRBV18 with TRBJ2-1; the match to TRBD2 covers 16 bases. The sequence derives from a human donor in a cohort sampled during active COVID-19. The donor label of this sample is uncertain. CDR3: CASSPTGTSGGANEQFF. The CDR3 coding sequence is TGTGCCAGCTCACCCACCGGGACTAGCGGGGGGGCTAATGAGCAGTTCTTC. Full variable domain (missing parts from reference TRBV18 and TRBJ2-1): NAGVMQNPRHLVRRRGQEARLRCSPMKGHSHVYWYRQLPEEGLKFMVYLQKENIIDESGMPKERFSAEFPKEGPSILRIQQVVRGDSAAYFCASSPTGTSGGANEQFFGPGTRLTVL.